The clone carrying this T cell receptor (beta chain) appeared a few times. Antigen: not known. Primers: 60 Vbeta forward and 13 Jbeta reverse. Libraries were prepared by immunoSEQ multiplex PCR; TCRdb keeps only in-frame clonotypes and omits some of them. The sample has nearly 110,000 clones; about two thirds are singletons. Per the germline V gene, CDR1 is SEHNR and CDR2 is FQNEAQ (reference sequence). The CDR3 loop spans 16 amino acids. Between the trimmed V and J ends, which lost 0 bases and 0 bases, there was a span of 11 bases. This specimen belongs to a study of cytomegalovirus exposure and HLA in healthy donors. Overall study results and limits: Investigators reported fewer than 200 TCR beta chains as tied to cytomegalovirus.

The J gene is TRBJ1-1, the V gene TRBV7-9; D possibly corresponds to TRBD1 (6 bases). This TCR was sampled from a female donor in good health and CMV-seronegative. The specimen was PBMCs. The CDR3 nucleotides are TGTGCCAGCAGCTTAGCCCTGACAGGAATGAACACTGAAGCTTTCTTT. Protein product: CASSLALTGMNTEAFF.